These 2 T cell receptor beta chains were sequenced from one sample in a study of blood T cell repertoires in COVID-19. The table came from immunoSEQ multiplex PCR; TCRdb's copy has only in-frame clones and leaves some out. In the table there are 430,000 or so clones, about 90% of which are singletons. Sequenced sample: peripheral blood. The receptors stem from a man aged 18 to 35 with COVID-19, enrolled during active disease.

This chain uses TRBV6-4 with TRBJ2-2, with D perhaps TRBD2 (6 bases). The CDR3 length is 14 residues. Germline CDR1 and CDR2: MRHNA and SNTAGT. V was trimmed by 4 bases and J by 4 bases, leaving 10 bases between them. The chain's CDR3 is CASSARGTTGELFF. CDR3 coding DNA: TGTGCCAGCAGTGCGCGGGGAACCACCGGGGAGCTGTTTTTT.

V is TRBV25-1 and J is TRBJ2-3, with 12 nucleotides matching TRBD1. Germline-derived CDR1 and CDR2 are MGHDK and SYGVNS. J gave up 4 bases and V 4 bases, and 6 bases lay outside the gene matches. The CDR3 spans 16 residues. The CDR3 nucleotides are TGTGCCAGCAGTGGAACCGGGACAGGGGGCGCAGATACGCAGTATTTT. This encodes CASSGTGTGGADTQYF. The full variable domain, with the rest looked up from reference TRBV25-1 and TRBJ2-3, is EADIYQTPRYLVIGTGKKITLECSQTMGHDKMYWYQQDPGMELHLIHYSYGVNSTEKGDLSSESTVSRIRTEHFPLTLESARPSHTSQYLCASSGTGTGGADTQYFGPGTRLTVL.